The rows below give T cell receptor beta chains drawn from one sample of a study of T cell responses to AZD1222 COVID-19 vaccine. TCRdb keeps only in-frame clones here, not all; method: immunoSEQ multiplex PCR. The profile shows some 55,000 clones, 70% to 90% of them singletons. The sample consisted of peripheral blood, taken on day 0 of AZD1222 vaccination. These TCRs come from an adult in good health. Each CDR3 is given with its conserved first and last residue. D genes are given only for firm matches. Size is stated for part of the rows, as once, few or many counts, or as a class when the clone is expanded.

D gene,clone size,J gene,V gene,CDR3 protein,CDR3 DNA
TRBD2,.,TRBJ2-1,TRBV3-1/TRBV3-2,CASSREGRRNEQFF,TGTGCCAGCAGCCGGGAGGGCCGCAGGAATGAGCAGTTCTTC
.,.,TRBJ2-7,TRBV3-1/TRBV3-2,CASSQEPALYEQYF,TGTGCCAGCAGCCAAGAACCAGCTCTATACGAGCAGTACTTC
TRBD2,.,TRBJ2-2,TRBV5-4,CASSRARGEGHTGELFF,TGTGCCAGCAGCCGGGCCCGCGGGGAGGGTCACACCGGGGAGCTGTTTTTT
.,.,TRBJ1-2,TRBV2,CASSEGGYTF,TGTGCCAGCAGTGAGGGGGGCTACACCTTC
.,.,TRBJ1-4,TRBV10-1,CASSEFPNEKLFF,TGCGCCAGCAGTGAGTTCCCTAATGAAAAACTGTTTTTT
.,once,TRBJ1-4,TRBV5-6,CASSLGGLGKLFF,TGTGCCAGCAGCCTTGGGGGGCTAGGTAAACTGTTTTTT
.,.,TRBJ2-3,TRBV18,CASSPTGPSTDTQYF,TGTGCCAGCTCCCCAACTGGACCCAGCACAGATACGCAGTATTTT
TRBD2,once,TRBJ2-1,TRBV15,CATSRDGTSGTYNEQFF,TGTGCCACCAGCAGGGATGGGACTAGCGGGACATACAATGAGCAGTTCTTC
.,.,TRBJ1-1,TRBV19,CASSIGGRLDGAFF,TGTGCCAGTAGTATAGGAGGTCGACTCGACGGGGCTTTCTTT
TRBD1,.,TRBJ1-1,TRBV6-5,CASRQGQGNTEAFF,TGTGCCAGCAGGCAGGGACAGGGGAACACTGAAGCTTTCTTT
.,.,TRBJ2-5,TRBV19,CASSPRERGVQETQYF,TGTGCCAGTAGTCCTCGAGAGAGGGGAGTCCAAGAGACCCAGTACTTC
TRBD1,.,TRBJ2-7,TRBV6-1,CASSAPSGQGFSEQYF,TGTGCCAGCAGTGCGCCTTCGGGACAGGGTTTTTCCGAGCAGTACTTC
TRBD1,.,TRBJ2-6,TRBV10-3,CAIGTGEAGANVLTF,TGTGCCATCGGGACAGGGGAGGCTGGGGCCAACGTCCTGACTTTC
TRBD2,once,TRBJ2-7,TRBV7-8,CASSSLTSGITYEQYF,TGTGCCAGCAGCTCCTTGACTAGCGGGATCACCTACGAGCAGTACTTC
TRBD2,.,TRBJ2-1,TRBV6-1,CASSEVLAGGYNEQFF,TGTGCCAGCAGTGAAGTCCTGGCGGGAGGCTACAATGAGCAGTTCTTC
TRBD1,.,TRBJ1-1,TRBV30,CAWNRQGTEAFF,TGTGCCTGGAACAGACAGGGCACTGAAGCTTTCTTT
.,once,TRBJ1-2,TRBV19,CASSMVQYEYGYTF,TGTGCCAGTAGTATGGTTCAGTACGAATATGGCTACACCTTC
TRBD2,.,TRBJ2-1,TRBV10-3,CATGGRDYNEQFF,TGTGCCACTGGCGGGAGGGATTACAATGAGCAGTTCTTC
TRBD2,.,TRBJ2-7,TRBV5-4,CASSAGLDYEQYF,TGTGCCAGCAGCGCCGGACTAGACTACGAGCAGTACTTC
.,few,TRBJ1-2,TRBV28,CASSSLTANYGYTF,TGTGCCAGCAGTTCACTGACAGCTAACTATGGCTACACCTTC
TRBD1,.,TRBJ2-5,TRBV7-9,CASSLGVQGVGETQYF,TGTGCCAGCAGCTTAGGGGTTCAGGGGGTTGGAGAGACCCAGTACTTC
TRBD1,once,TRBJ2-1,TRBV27,CASSIPGQYNEQFF,TGTGCCAGCAGTATTCCGGGACAGTACAATGAGCAGTTCTTC
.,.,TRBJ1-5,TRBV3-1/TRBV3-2,CASSQEVLVQPQHF,TGTGCCAGCAGCCAAGAAGTCCTGGTTCAGCCCCAGCATTTT
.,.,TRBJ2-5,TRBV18,CASSPDRGAGETQYF,TGTGCCAGCTCACCCGATCGGGGGGCGGGAGAGACCCAGTACTTC
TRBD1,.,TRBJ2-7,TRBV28,CASTPADRESYEQYF,TGTGCCAGCACCCCAGCGGACAGGGAATCCTACGAGCAGTACTTC
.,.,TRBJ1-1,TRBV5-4,CASSRIGEVGTEAFF,TGTGCCAGCAGCCGCATTGGGGAGGTGGGCACTGAAGCTTTCTTT
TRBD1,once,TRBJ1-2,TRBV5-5,CASSQTGTAYGYTF,TGTGCCAGCAGCCAGACGGGGACAGCCTATGGCTACACCTTC
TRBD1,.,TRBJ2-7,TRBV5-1,CASSFGTGGYEQYF,TGCGCCAGCAGCTTCGGGACAGGCGGCTACGAGCAGTACTTC
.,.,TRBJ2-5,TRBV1,CTSSQDGFKRETQYF,TGCACCAGCAGCCAAGACGGTTTTAAACGAGAGACCCAGTACTTC
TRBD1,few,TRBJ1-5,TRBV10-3,CAISPGTGAPGWNQPQHF,TGTGCCATCAGCCCCGGGACAGGAGCACCAGGGTGGAATCAGCCCCAGCATTTT
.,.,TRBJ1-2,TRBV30,CAWTRNANYGYTF,TGTGCCTGGACCAGGAATGCTAACTATGGCTACACCTTC
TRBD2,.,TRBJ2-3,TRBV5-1,CASSLAVGSGRMADTQYF,TGCGCCAGCAGCTTGGCCGTTGGTAGCGGGAGGATGGCAGATACGCAGTATTTT
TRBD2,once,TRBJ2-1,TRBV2,CASSVGTSGPNEQFF,TGTGCCAGCAGTGTCGGGACTAGCGGCCCCAATGAGCAGTTCTTC
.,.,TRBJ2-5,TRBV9,CASSPLGSQETQYF,TGTGCCAGCAGCCCCCTAGGATCTCAAGAGACCCAGTACTTC
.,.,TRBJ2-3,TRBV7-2,CASSLVSSGGTDTQYF,TGTGCCAGCAGCTTAGTGTCGAGTGGGGGCACAGATACGCAGTATTTT
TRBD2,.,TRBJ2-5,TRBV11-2,CASSPGGGSVVETQYF,TGTGCCAGCAGCCCGGGGGGGGGTAGCGTCGTGGAGACCCAGTACTTC
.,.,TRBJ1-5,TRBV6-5,CASSQGMGNQPQHF,TGTGCCAGCAGCCAGGGGATGGGCAATCAGCCCCAGCATTTT
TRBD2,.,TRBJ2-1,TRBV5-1,CASSFGTSGRGYEQFF,TGCGCCAGCAGCTTTGGGACTAGCGGGAGGGGTTATGAGCAGTTCTTC
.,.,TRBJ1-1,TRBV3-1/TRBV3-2,CASSSRVDEAFF,TGTGCCAGCAGCTCAAGGGTGGATGAAGCTTTCTTT
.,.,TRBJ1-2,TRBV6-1,CASSETRGGQTGYTF,TGTGCCAGCAGTGAAACCCGGGGTGGTCAAACCGGCTACACCTTC
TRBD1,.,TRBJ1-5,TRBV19,CASSRRDRGNGNQPQHF,TGTGCCAGTAGTAGAAGGGACAGGGGGAACGGCAATCAGCCCCAGCATTTT